This entry concerns a single T cell receptor (beta chain). At one boundary the junction diverges from the germline segment, which might be a read error. From germline, CDR1 is SEHNR and CDR2 FQNEAQ (reference sequence). This CDR3 comprises 16 residues. The data were taken from a study of cytomegalovirus exposure and HLA in healthy donors. With 60 Vbeta and 13 Jbeta primers, the PCR was carried out. Assay: immunoSEQ multiplex PCR; the TCRdb copy retains only in-frame clones and omits some. Of 200,000 to 300,000 clones in the sample, 82% were seen once. The clonotype was recovered from a woman aged 40 to 50 in good health and CMV-seropositive. Material for sequencing was PBMCs. The chain joins TRBV7-9 to TRBJ1-2; TRBD1 matches at 9 bases. The CDR3 region is CSSSLGGTGTSRGYTF. CDR3 nucleotide sequence: TGTTCCAGCAGCTTAGGAGGGACAGGGACCTCCAGGGGCTACACCTTC.